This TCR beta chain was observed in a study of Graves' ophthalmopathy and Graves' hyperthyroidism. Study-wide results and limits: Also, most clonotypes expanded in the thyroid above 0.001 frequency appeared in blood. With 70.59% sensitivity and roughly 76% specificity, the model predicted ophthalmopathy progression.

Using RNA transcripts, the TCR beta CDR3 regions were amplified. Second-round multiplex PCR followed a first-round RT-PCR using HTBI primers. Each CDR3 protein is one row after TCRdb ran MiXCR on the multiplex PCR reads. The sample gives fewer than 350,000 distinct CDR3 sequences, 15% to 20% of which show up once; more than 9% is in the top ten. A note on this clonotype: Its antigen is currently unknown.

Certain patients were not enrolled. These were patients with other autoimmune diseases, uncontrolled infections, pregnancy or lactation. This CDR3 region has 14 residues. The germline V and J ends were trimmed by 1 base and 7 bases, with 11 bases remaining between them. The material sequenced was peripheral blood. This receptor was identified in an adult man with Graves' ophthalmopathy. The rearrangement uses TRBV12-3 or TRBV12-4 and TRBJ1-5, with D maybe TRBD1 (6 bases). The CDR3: CASSLVGGQQPQHF. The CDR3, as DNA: TGTGCCAGCAGTTTAGTTGGGGGGCAACAGCCCCAGCATTTT.